One sample yielded the 29 T cell receptor beta chains listed below, sequenced in a study of control samples from healthy donors and cancer patients. Assay: immunoSEQ multiplex PCR; the TCRdb copy retains only in-frame clones and omits some. The sample lists 90,000 to 100,000 clones, about four fifths occurring once. Input material: blood. These receptors came from a man aged 55-75 years in good health.

Only one count was recorded for this clone. The chain uses TRBV9 and TRBJ2-1; no clear D gene. The CDR3 spans 12 residues. Trimming left V 4 bases short and J 10 bases short, with 12 bases between. Germline CDR1 reads SGDLS; CDR2 reads YYNGEE. CDR3 DNA sequence: TGTGCCAGCAGCTCTAACTCTCTGGAGCAGTTCTTC. Translating it yields CASSSNSLEQFF.

The CDR3 nucleotides are TGCGCCAGCAGCGACCCGGGACTAGCGGGGGGGCCCGAGACCCAGTACTTC. Protein product: CASSDPGLAGGPETQYF. The chain recombines TRBV5-1 with TRBJ2-5, with 16 bases aligning to TRBD2. This CDR3 is built from 17 residues. Losses at the gene ends were 4 bases for V and 5 bases for J; bases not matched to a gene: 8. Germline loops: CDR1 SGHRS, CDR2 YFSETQ.

J is TRBJ1-1 and V is TRBV6-6; possible D gene TRBD1, 6 bases. CDR3 length: 14 residues. Deletions cut 7 bases from V and 4 bases from J, with 16 bases between. The germline V gene encodes CDR1 MNHNY and CDR2 SVGAGI (reference sequence). This CDR3 is CASKNREGGTEAFF. The CDR3 DNA follows: TGTGCCAGCAAAAACAGGGAAGGAGGCACTGAAGCTTTCTTT.

This chain connects TRBV5-3 to TRBJ2-5; D is ambiguous. TRBV5-3 qualifies as an ORF whose function is uncertain. Trimming shortened V by 6 bases and J by 3 bases, and 24 bases separated the two germline ends. The CDR3 contains 17 residues. CDR3 region: CARKDPNRAPLEETQYF. The DNA for the CDR3 is TGTGCCAGAAAAGACCCCAACCGGGCTCCTCTGGAAGAGACCCAGTACTTC.

The chain has TRBV10-3 and TRBJ1-1; no reliable D call. The CDR3 runs 13 residues. Germline CDR1 reads ENHRY; CDR2 reads SYGVKD. V shed 0 bases and J shed 4 bases, with 6 bases lying between them. CDR3 amino acids: CAISESEVTEAFF. CDR3 nucleotide sequence: TGTGCCATCAGTGAGTCAGAGGTCACTGAAGCTTTCTTT.

The gene calls are TRBV2 and TRBJ2-5; TRBD2 might be the D (7 bases). The CDR3 spans 14 residues. In germline, CDR1 is SNHLY, CDR2 FYNNEI. Trimming removed 7 bases from V and 5 bases from J, with 17 bases in between. CDR3 protein: CASTERGGPETQYF. The CDR3 bases are TGTGCCAGCACTGAGAGGGGGGGGCCGGAGACCCAGTACTTC.

There are a few counts of this clone. The chain links TRBV4-1 to TRBJ1-1; unclear D gene. This CDR3 comprises 14 residues. Trimming removed 0 bases from V and 0 bases from J, with 5 bases in between. Germline V gives CDR1 MGHRA, CDR2 YSYEKL. The CDR3 reads CASSQDTVNTEAFF. CDR3 bases: TGCGCCAGCAGCCAAGATACGGTGAACACTGAAGCTTTCTTT.

The rearrangement links TRBV9 to TRBJ2-1, with 7 bases matching TRBD2. This CDR3 region has 18 residues. V lost 3 bases and J lost 2; bases outside the gene matches: 14. CDR1 and CDR2 from the germline V gene are SGDLS and YYNGEE. The CDR3 loop is CASSARPRASGTYNEQFF. CDR3 DNA sequence: TGTGCCAGCAGCGCCCGCCCCCGGGCTAGCGGCACCTACAATGAGCAGTTCTTC. The complete variable domain, with remaining parts taken from reference TRBV9 and TRBJ2-1, reads DSGVTQTPKHLITATGQRVTLRCSPRSGDLSVYWYQQSLDQGLQFLIQYYNGEERAKGNILERFSAQQFPDLHSELNLSSLELGDSALYFCASSARPRASGTYNEQFFGPGTRLTVL.

The chain employs TRBV15 and TRBJ2-5; 7 bases align to TRBD1. Germline V CDR1 and CDR2: LNHNV, YYDKDF (reference sequence). With 1 base clipped from V and 2 bases from J, the junction kept 1 base outside the gene matches. The CDR3 is 14 residues long. CDR3 in DNA: TGTGCCACCAGCAGAGTCAGGGGGCAAGAGACCCAGTACTTC. Amino acid sequence: CATSRVRGQETQYF.

This chain uses TRBV5-1 with TRBJ1-1; 8 nucleotides line up with TRBD1. The CDR3 consists of 14 residues. The germline V gene has CDR1 SGHRS and CDR2 YFSETQ. The V and J ends lost 0 bases and 8 bases, in that order; junction bases with no gene match: 6. CDR3 coding DNA: TGCGCCAGCAGCTTGGTCAGGGGGCCTTCGGAAGCTTTCTTT. Protein sequence: CASSLVRGPSEAFF.

The genes are TRBV2 and TRBJ2-3; 7 bases agree with TRBD2. In germline, CDR1 is SNHLY, CDR2 FYNNEI. This CDR3 has 14 residues. Trimming at V came to 7 bases and at J to 4 bases, leaving 8 bases not matched to a gene. The CDR3 reads CASKVGGTADTQYF. The CDR3 DNA reads TGTGCCAGCAAAGTGGGGGGGACCGCAGATACGCAGTATTTT.

The sample holds a few counts of this clone. The chain joins TRBV30 to TRBJ2-2; D call uncertain. Germline CDR1 reads GTSNPN; CDR2 reads SVGIG (reference sequence). This CDR3 has 12 residues. V was cut by 1 base and J by 6 bases, with 6 bases left in between. CDR3 DNA: TGTGCCTGGAGTGGCTCGCCCGGGGAGCTGTTTTTT. Its translation: CAWSGSPGELFF. Based on the CDR3 plus reference TRBV30 and TRBJ2-2, the full variable domain is SQTIHQWPATLVQPVGSPLSLECTVEGTSNPNLYWYRQAAGRGLQLLFYSVGIGQISSEVPQNLSASRPQDRQFILSSKKLLLSDSGFYLCAWSGSPGELFFGEGSRLTVL.

The sample holds a few counts of this clone. The gene calls are TRBV28 and TRBJ1-1; D unclear. This CDR3 is 12 amino acids long. V was shortened by 3 bases and J by 3 bases, with 5 bases between the two germline ends. CDR1 is MDHEN, CDR2 SYDVKM, per germline. CDR3 residues: CASSFLYTEAFF. The CDR3, as DNA: TGTGCCAGCAGTTTCCTCTACACTGAAGCTTTCTTT.

The chain carries TRBV11-3 and TRBJ2-2, with D possibly TRBD1 on 6 matching bases. The length of the CDR3 is 17 residues. V shed 4 bases and J shed 8 bases, with 23 bases lying between them. Germline assignment: CDR1 SGHNT and CDR2 YENEEA. CDR3 DNA: TGTGCCAGCAGCTCTACTACCGGGACACAATTGATTGGGGAGCTGTTTTTT. Translated: CASSSTTGTQLIGELFF.

The chain is built from TRBV5-1 and TRBJ2-5, with D possibly being TRBD1 or TRBD2 (6 bases each). The CDR3 covers 14 residues. CDR1 and CDR2 from the germline V gene are SGHRS and YFSETQ. V was shortened by 4 bases and J by 2 bases, with 12 bases between the two germline ends. The DNA of the CDR3 is TGCGCCAGCAGCCGGGGGCTAGTTCAAGAGACCCAGTACTTC. Its protein product is CASSRGLVQETQYF.

This chain connects TRBV21-1 to TRBJ2-5; the table's D call, TRBD1, has no DNA check behind it. TRBV21-1 is a documented pseudogene. The CDR3 covers 14 residues. CDR3 region: CASSKDQGQETQYF. Written as DNA, the CDR3 is TGTGCCAGCAGCAAAGATCAGGGCCAAGAGACCCAGTACTTC.

There are a few counts of this clone. The chain combines TRBV6-4 with TRBJ2-3; TRBD2 aligns across 10 bases. The CDR3 sequence is 14 residues long. In germline, CDR1 is MRHNA, CDR2 SNTAGT. Germline trimming cut 8 bases from V and 3 bases from J; bases unmatched to any gene: 5. This CDR3 reads CASSQRGGTDTQYF. The CDR3 DNA follows: TGTGCCAGCTCACAGCGGGGGGGGACAGATACGCAGTATTTT.

This clone came up once. The V and J genes are TRBV3-1 (or the pseudogene TRBV3-2) and TRBJ2-2; no clear D gene. The CDR3 contains 12 residues. Looked up from germline, CDR1 is LGHDT and CDR2 is YNNKEL (reference sequence). V lost 3 bases to trimming and J lost 2 bases, with 1 base between them. The CDR3 reads CASSHNTGELFF. The DNA for the CDR3 is TGTGCCAGCAGCCACAACACCGGGGAGCTGTTTTTT.

Only one count was recorded for this clone. The rearrangement links TRBV6-5 to TRBJ2-7; D is undetermined. Trimming removed 1 base from V and 9 bases from J, with 7 bases in between. Germline CDR1 is MNHEY and CDR2 is SVGAGI. The length of the CDR3 is 11 residues. This CDR3 reads CASSYFVGQYF. The DNA of the CDR3 is TGTGCCAGCAGTTACTTCGTTGGGCAGTACTTC.

The V and J genes are TRBV2 and TRBJ1-5, with 8 nucleotides matching TRBD1. In germline, CDR1 is SNHLY, CDR2 FYNNEI. The CDR3 covers 12 residues. The V segment lost 8 bases and the J segment 12 bases; nucleotides outside the gene matches: 9. The CDR3 DNA is TGTGCCAGCGGAAGGGAACAGGGGGGCCAGCATTTT. Amino acids: CASGREQGGQHF.

The V call is TRBV27, the J call TRBJ2-7, with TRBD2 matching over 8 bases. CDR1 MNHEY and CDR2 SMNVEV come from the germline V gene (reference sequence). The junction had 10 bases not matched to a gene; V was cut back by 2 bases and J by 7 bases. This CDR3 has 15 amino acids. The CDR3 protein is CASSLNGGARWEQYF. DNA of the CDR3: TGTGCCAGCAGTTTAAACGGGGGGGCCCGGTGGGAGCAGTACTTC.

Of note for this clone: Other DNA sequences in the sample encode the same CDR3. The chain couples TRBV7-8 to TRBJ1-2, with 8 positions matching TRBD1. This CDR3 region has 14 residues. J lost 8 bases, V lost 10 bases, and 15 bases had no gene match. CDR1 SGHVS and CDR2 FQNEAQ come from the germline V gene. The CDR3: CATIASTGGRGYTF. The CDR3 DNA reads as TGTGCCACCATAGCAAGTACAGGGGGTCGGGGCTACACCTTC. The whole variable domain, filled in from reference TRBV7-8 and TRBJ1-2, reads GAGVSQSPRYKVAKRGQDVALRCDPISGHVSLFWYQQALGQGPEFLTYFQNEAQLDKSGLPSDRFFAERPEGSVSTLKIQRTQQEDSAVYLCATIASTGGRGYTFGSGTRLTVV.

The chain has TRBV6-1 and TRBJ2-7; TRBD2 is a possible D gene (7 bases). The V end was cut by 1 base, the J end by 10 bases, with 8 bases between. The CDR3 runs 11 residues. Germline loops: CDR1 MNHNS, CDR2 SASEGT. Written as DNA, the CDR3 is TGTGCCAGCAGTGAAGGGGGGGGCCAGTACTTC. Its protein product is CASSEGGGQYF.

The V and J genes are TRBV5-1 and TRBJ2-5; 7 bases map to TRBD1. This CDR3 spans 16 amino acids. Trimming at V came to 4 bases and at J to 5 bases, leaving 14 bases not matched to a gene. Germline V gene data show CDR1 as SGHRS and CDR2 as YFSETQ. CDR3 loop: CASSHRPGQLGETQYF. CDR3 DNA sequence: TGCGCCAGCAGCCACCGGCCGGGACAGCTGGGGGAGACCCAGTACTTC.

The chain has TRBV24-1 and TRBJ2-3; TRBD1 might be the D (6 bases). The germline V and J ends were trimmed by 9 bases and 2 bases, with 14 bases remaining between them. Germline lookup yields CDR1 KGHDR and CDR2 SFDVKD. The CDR3 sequence is 14 residues long. The CDR3 nucleotides are TGTGCCACCTCTTCAGGGGACCTCACAGATACGCAGTATTTT. It codes for CATSSGDLTDTQYF.

The chain carries TRBV4-1 and TRBJ1-1, with 7 bases fitting TRBD1. J was trimmed by 3 bases and V by 4 bases; bases with no gene match: 14. Germline V gene sequence: CDR1 MGHRA, CDR2 YSYEKL. The CDR3 spans 17 residues. The CDR3 spells CASSPRTGTITYTEAFF. The CDR3 coding sequence is TGCGCCAGCAGCCCCCGGACAGGAACGATTACGTACACTGAAGCTTTCTTT.

The chain joins TRBV6-5 to TRBJ2-7, with TRBD2 identical over 8 bases. CDR1 and CDR2 (germline): MNHEY, SVGAGI. V lost 2 bases and J lost 9; bases outside the gene matches: 6. This CDR3 contains 13 residues. The DNA for the CDR3 is TGTGCCAGCAGTTACGGGCGGGGGGCGCCGCAGTACTTC. Protein sequence: CASSYGRGAPQYF.

The chain has TRBV21-1 and TRBJ2-3; TRBD2 is taken as the D call from the table, unchecked against the DNA. TRBV21-1 represents a pseudogene. CDR3 size: 24 residues. The CDR3 is CASSKLYGSQTPSWREPPTDTQYF. In nucleotides, the CDR3 is TGTGCCAGCAGCAAATTATACGGAAGTCAAACCCCTTCTTGGCGGGAGCCCCCCACAGATACGCAGTATTTT.

J is TRBJ2-5 and V is TRBV7-8; D gene ambiguous. From germline, CDR1 is SGHVS and CDR2 FQNEAQ. The CDR3 has 13 amino acids. Trimming cost V 5 bases and J 4 bases, with 11 bases left between them. The CDR3: CASSAAGGETQYF. The CDR3 DNA reads TGTGCCAGCAGCGCCGCCGGCGGAGAGACCCAGTACTTC.